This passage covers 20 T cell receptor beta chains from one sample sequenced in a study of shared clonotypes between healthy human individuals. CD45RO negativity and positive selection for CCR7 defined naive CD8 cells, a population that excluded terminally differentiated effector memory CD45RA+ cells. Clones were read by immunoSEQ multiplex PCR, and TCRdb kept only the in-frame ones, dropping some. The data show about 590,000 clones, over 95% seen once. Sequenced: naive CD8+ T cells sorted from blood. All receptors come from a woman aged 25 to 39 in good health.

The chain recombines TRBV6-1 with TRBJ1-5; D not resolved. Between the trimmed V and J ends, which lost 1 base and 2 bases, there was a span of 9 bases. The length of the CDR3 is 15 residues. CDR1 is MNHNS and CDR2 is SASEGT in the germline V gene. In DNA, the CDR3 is TGTGCCAGCAGTGAAGAGGATCTTGGCAATCAGCCCCAGCATTTT. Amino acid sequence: CASSEEDLGNQPQHF.

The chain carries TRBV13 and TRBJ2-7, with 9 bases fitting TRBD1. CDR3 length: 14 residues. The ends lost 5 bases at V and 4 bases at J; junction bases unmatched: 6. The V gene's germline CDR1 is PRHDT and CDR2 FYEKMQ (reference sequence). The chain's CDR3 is CASSPRTGEYEQYF. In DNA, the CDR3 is TGTGCCAGCAGCCCCCGGACAGGGGAATACGAGCAGTACTTC. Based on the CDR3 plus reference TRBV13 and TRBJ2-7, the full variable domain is AAGVIQSPRHLIKEKRETATLKCYPIPRHDTVYWYQQGPGQDPQFLISFYEKMQSDKGSIPDRFSAQQFSDYHSELNMSSLELGDSALYFCASSPRTGEYEQYFGPGTRLTVT.

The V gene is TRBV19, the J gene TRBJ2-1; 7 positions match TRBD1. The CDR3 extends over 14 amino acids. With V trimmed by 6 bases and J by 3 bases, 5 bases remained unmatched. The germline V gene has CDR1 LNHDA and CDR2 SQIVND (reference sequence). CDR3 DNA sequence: TGTGCCAGTAGGCCCGGGACAGACTACAATGAGCAGTTCTTC. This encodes CASRPGTDYNEQFF.

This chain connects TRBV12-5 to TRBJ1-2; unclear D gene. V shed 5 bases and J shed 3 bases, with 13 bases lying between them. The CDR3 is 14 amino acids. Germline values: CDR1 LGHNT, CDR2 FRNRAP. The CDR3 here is CASGPVTGHYGYTF. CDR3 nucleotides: TGTGCTAGTGGTCCTGTAACTGGGCACTATGGCTACACCTTC.

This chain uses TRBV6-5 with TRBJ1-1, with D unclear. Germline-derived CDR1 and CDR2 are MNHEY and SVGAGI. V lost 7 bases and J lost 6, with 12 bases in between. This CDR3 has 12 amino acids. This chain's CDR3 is CASIGEAPEAFF. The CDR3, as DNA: TGTGCCAGCATCGGAGAGGCACCTGAAGCTTTCTTT.

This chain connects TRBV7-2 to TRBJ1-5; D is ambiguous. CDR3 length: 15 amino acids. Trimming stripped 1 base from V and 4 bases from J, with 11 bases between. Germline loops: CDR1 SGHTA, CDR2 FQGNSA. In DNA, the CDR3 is TGTGCCAGCAGCTTAGTTAATTTGAGTAATCAGCCCCAGCATTTT. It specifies CASSLVNLSNQPQHF.

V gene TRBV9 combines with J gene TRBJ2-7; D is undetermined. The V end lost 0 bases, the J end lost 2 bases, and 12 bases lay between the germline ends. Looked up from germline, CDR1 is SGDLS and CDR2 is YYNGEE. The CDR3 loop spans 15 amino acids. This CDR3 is CASSVGSRMAYEQYF. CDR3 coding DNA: TGTGCCAGCAGCGTAGGTTCCCGAATGGCCTACGAGCAGTACTTC.

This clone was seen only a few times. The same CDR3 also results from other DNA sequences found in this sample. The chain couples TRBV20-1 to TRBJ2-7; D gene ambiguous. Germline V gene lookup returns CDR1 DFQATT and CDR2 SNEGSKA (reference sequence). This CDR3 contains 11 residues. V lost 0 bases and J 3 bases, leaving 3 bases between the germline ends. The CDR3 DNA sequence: TGCAGTGCTAGAGATCTCTACGAGCAGTACTTC. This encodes CSARDLYEQYF.

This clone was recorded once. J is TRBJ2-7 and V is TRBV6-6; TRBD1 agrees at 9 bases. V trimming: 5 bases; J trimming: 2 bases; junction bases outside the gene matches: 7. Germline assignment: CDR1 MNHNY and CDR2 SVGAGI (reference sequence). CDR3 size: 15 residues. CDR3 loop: CASSKPGQGPYEQYF. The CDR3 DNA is TGTGCCAGCAGTAAACCGGGACAGGGTCCCTACGAGCAGTACTTC.

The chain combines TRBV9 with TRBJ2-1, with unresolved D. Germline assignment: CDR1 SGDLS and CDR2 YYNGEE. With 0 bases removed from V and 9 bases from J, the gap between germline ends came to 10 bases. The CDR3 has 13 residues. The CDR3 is CASSVGPVGEQFF. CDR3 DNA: TGTGCCAGCAGCGTAGGGCCGGTTGGTGAGCAGTTCTTC.

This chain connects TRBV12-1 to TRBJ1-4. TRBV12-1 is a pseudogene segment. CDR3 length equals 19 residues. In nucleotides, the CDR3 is TGTGCCAGCAGCTTTGCTTTCAATCCCCCCGCCGCAACTAATGAAAAACTGTTTTTT. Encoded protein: CASSFAFNPPAATNEKLFF.

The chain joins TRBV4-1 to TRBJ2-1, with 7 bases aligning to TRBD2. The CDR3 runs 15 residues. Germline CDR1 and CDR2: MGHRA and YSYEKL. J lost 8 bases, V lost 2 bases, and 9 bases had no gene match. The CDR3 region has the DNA TGCGCCAGCAGCCAACCCCGGACTAGTCTAGATGAGCAGTTCTTC. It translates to CASSQPRTSLDEQFF.

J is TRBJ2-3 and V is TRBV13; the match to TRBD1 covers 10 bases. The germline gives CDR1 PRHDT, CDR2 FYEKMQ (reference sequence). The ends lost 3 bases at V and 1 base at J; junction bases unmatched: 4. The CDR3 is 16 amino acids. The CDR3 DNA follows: TGTGCCAGCAGCTTTATCGGGACAGGGGGCACAGATACGCAGTATTTT. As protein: CASSFIGTGGTDTQYF.

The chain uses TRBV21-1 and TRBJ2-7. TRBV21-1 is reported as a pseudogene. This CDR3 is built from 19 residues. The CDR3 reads CASSKEDRLGARGVYEQYF. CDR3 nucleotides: TGTGCCAGCAGCAAAGAGGACCGGCTCGGAGCCCGAGGAGTATACGAGCAGTACTTC.

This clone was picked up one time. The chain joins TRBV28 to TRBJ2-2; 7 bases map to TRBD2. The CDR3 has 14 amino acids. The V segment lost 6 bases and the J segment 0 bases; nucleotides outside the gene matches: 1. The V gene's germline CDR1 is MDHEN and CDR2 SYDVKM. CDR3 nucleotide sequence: TGTGCCAGCAGCCGGGGGGCGAACACCGGGGAGCTGTTTTTT. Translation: CASSRGANTGELFF. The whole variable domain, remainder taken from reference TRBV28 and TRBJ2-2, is DVKVTQSSRYLVKRTGEKVFLECVQDMDHENMFWYRQDPGLGLRLIYFSYDVKMKEKGDIPEGYSVSREKKERFSLILESASTNQTSMYLCASSRGANTGELFFGEGSRLTVL.

In nucleotides, the CDR3 is TGTGCCAGCAGCCCACGGACAGGGAGCTCCTACAATGAGCAGTTCTTC. Its protein is CASSPRTGSSYNEQFF. V is TRBV9 and J is TRBJ2-1, with TRBD1 matching over 8 bases. This CDR3 has 16 amino acids. The germline gives CDR1 SGDLS, CDR2 YYNGEE. V was clipped by 4 bases and J by 0 bases; unmatched bases: 6.

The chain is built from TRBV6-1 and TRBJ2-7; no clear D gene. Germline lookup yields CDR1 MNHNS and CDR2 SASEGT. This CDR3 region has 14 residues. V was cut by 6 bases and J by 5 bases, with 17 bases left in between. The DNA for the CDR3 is TGTGCCAGCAGCGGCACGGGCTTTGAGGACGAGCAGTACTTC. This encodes CASSGTGFEDEQYF.

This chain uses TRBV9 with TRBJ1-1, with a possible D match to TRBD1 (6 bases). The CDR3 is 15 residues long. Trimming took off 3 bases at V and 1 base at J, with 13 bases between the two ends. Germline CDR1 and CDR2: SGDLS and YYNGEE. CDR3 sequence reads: CASSATGRGNTEAFF. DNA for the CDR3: TGTGCCAGCAGCGCCACCGGCAGGGGGAACACTGAAGCTTTCTTT. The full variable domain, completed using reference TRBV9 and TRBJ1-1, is DSGVTQTPKHLITATGQRVTLRCSPRSGDLSVYWYQQSLDQGLQFLIQYYNGEERAKGNILERFSAQQFPDLHSELNLSSLELGDSALYFCASSATGRGNTEAFFGQGTRLTVV.

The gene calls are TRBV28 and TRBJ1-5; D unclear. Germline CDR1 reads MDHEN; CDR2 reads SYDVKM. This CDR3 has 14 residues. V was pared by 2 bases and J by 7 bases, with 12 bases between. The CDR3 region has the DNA TGTGCCAGCAGTTTACAGGCAAAGTTGCAGCCCCAGCATTTT. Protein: CASSLQAKLQPQHF.

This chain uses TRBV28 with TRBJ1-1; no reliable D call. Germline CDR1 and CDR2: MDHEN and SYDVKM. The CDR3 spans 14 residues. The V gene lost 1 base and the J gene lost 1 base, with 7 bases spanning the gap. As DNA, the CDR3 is TGTGCCAGCAGTTTATTGTCCAGGAACACTGAAGCTTTCTTT. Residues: CASSLLSRNTEAFF.